These 20 T cell receptor beta chains share one sample of origin, sequenced in a study of radiotherapy plus CTLA-4 blockade in lung cancer. The data were produced by immunoSEQ multiplex PCR, yet TCRdb's version contains in-frame clones alone and is incomplete. The data show tens of thousands of clones, around 88% seen once. Sequenced here: peripheral blood, sampled from a patient treated with radiotherapy plus ipilimumab. Every receptor here comes from a human donor with non-small cell lung cancer who had a partial response to radiotherapy plus ipilimumab.

The rearrangement links TRBV9 to TRBJ2-1, with a tentative D call TRBD2 (6 bases). V gave up 1 base and J gave up 3 bases, with 11 bases separating them. The CDR3 totals 15 residues. Germline V lookup: CDR1 SGDLS, CDR2 YYNGEE. The CDR3 bases are TGTGCCAGCAGCGTATCCGGGAGCGTCTACAATGAGCAGTTCTTC. Translating gives CASSVSGSVYNEQFF.

This clone has only a few counts. V usage is TRBV7-9 and J usage is TRBJ1-1; D perhaps matches TRBD1 (6 bases). Trimming removed 0 bases from V and 4 bases from J, with 12 bases in between. Germline V gene lookup returns CDR1 SEHNR and CDR2 FQNEAQ (reference sequence). The length of the CDR3 is 15 residues. CDR3 sequence reads: CASSLALQGFTEAFF. In DNA, the CDR3 is TGTGCCAGCAGCTTAGCGTTACAGGGTTTCACTGAAGCTTTCTTT.

The gene calls are TRBV25-1 and TRBJ1-1; 8 bases fit TRBD1. CDR1 is MGHDK, CDR2 SYGVNS, per germline. V lost 6 bases and J lost 6; bases outside the gene matches: 6. This CDR3 is built from 13 residues. CDR3 sequence reads: CASRPDRGAEAFF. The CDR3 coding sequence is TGTGCCAGCAGACCAGACAGGGGCGCTGAAGCTTTCTTT. The whole variable domain, filled in from reference TRBV25-1 and TRBJ1-1, reads EADIYQTPRYLVIGTGKKITLECSQTMGHDKMYWYQQDPGMELHLIHYSYGVNSTEKGDLSSESTVSRIRTEHFPLTLESARPSHTSQYLCASRPDRGAEAFFGQGTRLTVV.

The V gene is TRBV6-5, the J gene TRBJ1-5; D not resolved. Per germline, CDR1 MNHEY and CDR2 SVGAGI. Trimming cost V 5 bases and J 0 bases, with 11 bases left between them. This CDR3 region has 15 residues. CDR3 sequence: CASSQAPHSNQPQHF. The CDR3 DNA reads TGTGCCAGCAGTCAGGCTCCTCATAGCAATCAGCCCCAGCATTTT.

The chain combines TRBV2 with TRBJ1-4; tentative D call: TRBD1 (6 bases). The CDR3 runs to 14 residues. V shed 7 bases and J shed 2 bases, with 11 bases lying between them. CDR1 SNHLY and CDR2 FYNNEI come from the germline V gene. The DNA for the CDR3 is TGTGCCAGCACAAAGGGGGTGACTAATGAAAAACTGTTTTTT. Amino acids: CASTKGVTNEKLFF.

The rearrangement uses TRBV28 and TRBJ1-2; tentative D call: TRBD1 (6 bases). Trimming left V 5 bases short and J 5 bases short, with 12 bases between. From germline, CDR1 is MDHEN and CDR2 SYDVKM. CDR3 length equals 13 residues. The CDR3 DNA is TGTGCCAGCAGTACCAAACAGGGTTATGGCTACACCTTC. This translates into CASSTKQGYGYTF.

V is TRBV6-1 and J is TRBJ1-1; tentatively, D is TRBD1 (5 bases). Between the trimmed V and J ends, which lost 7 bases and 7 bases, there was a span of 7 bases. This CDR3 comprises 10 residues. The germline CDR1 and CDR2 sequences are MNHNS and SASEGT. Here the CDR3 DNA reads TGTGCCAGCAAGGGGCTTGAAGCTTTCTTT. Amino acid sequence: CASKGLEAFF.

This chain uses TRBV7-3 with TRBJ2-1; 12 bases fit TRBD2. The V and J ends lost 1 base and 0 bases, in that order; junction bases with no gene match: 4. The CDR3 spans 18 residues. Germline CDR1 is SGHTA and CDR2 is FQGTGA. DNA of the CDR3: TGTGCCAGCAGCTTAATGCCGACTAGCGGGAGCTCCTACAATGAGCAGTTCTTC. Encoded protein: CASSLMPTSGSSYNEQFF.

J is TRBJ1-4 and V is TRBV6-1; D is unresolved. The CDR3 is 12 amino acids. Germline CDR1 MNHNS, CDR2 SASEGT. The germline V and J ends were trimmed by 2 bases and 8 bases, with 6 bases remaining between them. CDR3 DNA sequence: TGTGCCAGCAGTGAAATGGGCGAAAAACTGTTTTTT. This sequence encodes CASSEMGEKLFF.

The genes are TRBV4-1 and TRBJ2-1; D may be TRBD2 (6 bases). Between the trimmed V and J ends, which lost 2 bases and 3 bases, there was a span of 11 bases. Germline V lookup: CDR1 MGHRA, CDR2 YSYEKL. The CDR3 runs to 15 residues. The CDR3 DNA reads as TGCGCCAGCAGCCAATCGACTAGTGTCTACAATGAGCAGTTCTTC. It encodes CASSQSTSVYNEQFF.

The rearrangement uses TRBV28 and TRBJ2-2; TRBD2 aligns across 11 bases. V was pared by 4 bases and J by 0 bases, with 7 bases of the junction left unmatched. CDR3 length equals 18 residues. The V gene's germline CDR1 is MDHEN and CDR2 SYDVKM. CDR3 sequence reads: CASSYPTSGGPNTGELFF. The DNA of the CDR3 is TGTGCCAGCAGTTACCCTACTAGCGGGGGTCCGAACACCGGGGAGCTGTTTTTT.

This rearrangement joins TRBV29-1 to TRBJ2-2; D is unclear. Germline-derived CDR1 and CDR2 are SQVTM and ANQGSEA. V was trimmed by 5 bases and J by 1 base, leaving 11 bases between them. This CDR3 has 14 amino acids. This chain's CDR3 is CSVRVARNTGELFF. CDR3 in DNA: TGCAGCGTTCGGGTAGCCCGGAACACCGGGGAGCTGTTTTTT.

The chain couples TRBV7-2 to TRBJ2-7; TRBD1 is a possible D gene (5 bases). The V end lost 5 bases, the J end lost 0 bases, and 8 bases lay between the germline ends. The length of the CDR3 is 13 residues. Germline loops: CDR1 SGHTA, CDR2 FQGNSA. Written as DNA, the CDR3 is TGTGCCAGCAGCGAAGACAGCTCCTACGAGCAGTACGTC. Its translation: CASSEDSSYEQYV.

V is TRBV10-3 and J is TRBJ2-1, with 10 bases fitting TRBD1. With V trimmed by 4 bases and J by 1 base, 7 bases remained unmatched. The germline gives CDR1 ENHRY, CDR2 SYGVKD. This CDR3 is 17 amino acids long. The CDR3 region has the DNA TGTGCCATCAGTGCTACGACGGGACAGGGGTCCTACAATGAGCAGTTCTTC. Its protein is CAISATTGQGSYNEQFF.

This chain links TRBV4-1 with TRBJ1-1; 8 nucleotides align to TRBD1. From germline, CDR1 is MGHRA and CDR2 YSYEKL. V shed 8 bases and J 4 bases; nucleotides not matched to a gene: 12. The CDR3 consists of 15 residues. The CDR3 bases are TGCGCCAGCGCAGACAGGGGACAGGAGATCACTGAAGCTTTCTTT. Translating gives CASADRGQEITEAFF.

The chain has TRBV9 and TRBJ2-7, with 7 bases that match TRBD2. The germline CDR1 and CDR2 sequences are SGDLS and YYNGEE. This CDR3 has 13 amino acids. J gave up 4 bases and V 1 base, and 2 bases lay outside the gene matches. The CDR3 region is CASSVTGGYEQYF. Written as DNA, the CDR3 is TGTGCCAGCAGCGTAACCGGGGGGTACGAGCAGTACTTC.

J is TRBJ2-2 and V is TRBV4-2; unclear D gene. V was shortened by 1 base and J by 6 bases, with 12 bases between the two germline ends. CDR3 length: 15 amino acids. Germline CDR1 and CDR2: LGHNA and YNFKEQ. The CDR3 bases are TGTGCCAGCAGCCAAGTAAGGAGAGAAGCCGGGGAGCTGTTTTTT. Protein sequence: CASSQVRREAGELFF.

This chain links TRBV7-2 with TRBJ2-2; possible D gene TRBD2, 5 bases. Germline V gene sequence: CDR1 SGHTA, CDR2 FQGNSA. The CDR3 totals 14 residues. Trimming cost V 2 bases and J 4 bases, with 8 bases left between them. CDR3 residues: CASSLLAGTGELFF. The CDR3 DNA reads as TGTGCCAGCAGCTTATTGGCGGGCACCGGGGAGCTGTTTTTT.

The gene calls are TRBV18 and TRBJ2-7; 7 bases line up with TRBD2. The CDR3 totals 14 residues. Germline V gene data show CDR1 as KGHSH and CDR2 as LQKENI. The ends lost 6 bases at V and 2 bases at J; junction bases unmatched: 7. The CDR3 loop reads CASSLGGGTYEQYF. The CDR3 DNA sequence: TGTGCCAGCTCTCTTGGGGGGGGTACCTACGAGCAGTACTTC.

The J gene is TRBJ2-3, the V gene TRBV27; 12 bases align to TRBD1. The V gene end was trimmed by 7 bases and the J gene end by 3 bases; junction bases not matched to a gene: 8. The CDR3 runs 16 residues. Germline lookup yields CDR1 MNHEY and CDR2 SMNVEV (reference sequence). CDR3 protein: CASTRGDRGPTDTQYF. CDR3 DNA sequence: TGTGCCAGCACCAGAGGGGACAGGGGGCCTACAGATACGCAGTATTTT.